These T cell receptor beta chains were read from a single sample in a study of blood T cell repertoires in COVID-19. Sequencing was performed with immunoSEQ multiplex PCR; in TCRdb, only in-frame clones are kept and a portion is missing. The data contain some 170,000 clones, 85% of them singletons. Sequenced: PBMCs or T cells enriched from blood (not recorded which). Source of these receptors: a man between 40 and 49 years old who had recovered from COVID-19. Each CDR3 is given with its conserved first and last residue. A D gene is named only where the DNA matches it firmly. Only some rows state a clone size, as once, few, many or a class for expanded clones.

D gene,J gene,clone size,V gene,CDR3 protein,CDR3 DNA
.,TRBJ1-1,.,TRBV2,CASSEWGAEAFF,TGTGCCAGCAGTGAATGGGGGGCTGAAGCTTTCTTT
.,TRBJ1-5,.,TRBV2,CASSEPGGGNQPQHF,TGTGCCAGCAGTGAACCGGGGGGGGGCAATCAGCCCCAGCATTTT
TRBD1,TRBJ1-1,.,TRBV27,CASSDGTGNTEAFF,TGTGCCAGCAGTGATGGGACAGGGAACACTGAAGCTTTCTTT
.,TRBJ1-5,.,TRBV5-5,CASSLEGRVNQPQHF,TGTGCCAGCAGCTTGGAGGGCAGGGTCAATCAGCCCCAGCATTTT
.,TRBJ2-1,.,TRBV19,CASSIGGTSYNEQFF,TGTGCCAGTAGTATTGGCGGAACCTCCTACAATGAGCAGTTCTTC
.,TRBJ2-2,.,TRBV2,CASSEAPVPGELFF,TGTGCCAGCAGTGAAGCTCCAGTGCCCGGGGAGCTGTTTTTT
TRBD2,TRBJ2-5,once,TRBV7-7,CASSSMAGGMETQYF,TGTGCTAGCAGCTCCATGGCGGGGGGGATGGAGACCCAGTACTTC
TRBD2,TRBJ2-7,.,TRBV7-8,CASSLAGAGGVVYEQYF,TGTGCCAGCAGCTTAGCGGGGGCGGGAGGGGTAGTCTACGAGCAGTACTTC
.,TRBJ2-7,.,TRBV28,CASSLWQTLTQAYEQYF,TGTGCCAGCAGTTTATGGCAAACTTTAACTCAGGCGTACGAGCAGTACTTC
TRBD1,TRBJ1-6,.,TRBV11-2,CASSLGSRGQFVSPLHF,TGTGCCAGCAGCTTAGGTTCCAGGGGGCAATTTGTTTCACCCCTCCACTTT
.,TRBJ2-1,.,TRBV18,CASSPLSAGSYNEQFF,TGTGCCAGCTCACCACTTTCAGCGGGCTCCTACAATGAGCAGTTCTTC
.,TRBJ1-5,once,TRBV2,CASSVVDQPQHF,TGTGCCAGCAGTGTAGTCGATCAGCCCCAGCATTTT
TRBD1,TRBJ1-2,.,TRBV5-4,CASSLGDREGDGYTF,TGTGCCAGCAGCTTGGGGGACAGGGAGGGAGATGGCTACACCTTC
TRBD1,TRBJ1-1,.,TRBV7-2,CASSLGTGRTEAFF,TGTGCCAGCAGCTTGGGGACAGGGAGGACTGAAGCTTTCTTT
.,TRBJ1-6,.,TRBV9,CASSERAGIPLHF,TGTGCCAGCAGCGAACGGGCAGGGATTCCCCTCCACTTT
.,TRBJ1-1,.,TRBV10-3,CATRRDTPETEAFF,TGTGCCACCAGAAGGGACACTCCGGAAACTGAAGCTTTCTTT
.,TRBJ1-5,.,TRBV6-4,CASSDSGPRRQPQHF,TGTGCCAGCAGTGACAGCGGCCCCAGGAGGCAGCCCCAGCATTTT
TRBD1,TRBJ1-2,.,TRBV18,CASSPNRDRGNYGYTF,TGTGCCAGCTCACCGAACCGGGACAGGGGGAATTATGGCTACACCTTC
TRBD2,TRBJ2-1,.,TRBV19,CASKGGLAGGDNEQFF,TGTGCCAGCAAGGGGGGGCTAGCGGGAGGAGACAATGAGCAGTTCTTC
.,TRBJ1-1,.,TRBV29-1,CSAQTASMNTEAFF,TGCAGCGCCCAGACAGCTTCAATGAACACTGAAGCTTTCTTT
.,TRBJ1-5,once,TRBV28,CASRTTTGGANQPQHF,TGTGCCAGCAGGACTACGACCGGGGGGGCAAATCAGCCCCAGCATTTT
TRBD2,TRBJ2-1,.,TRBV12-3/TRBV12-4,CASWGGTPYEQFF,TGTGCCAGCTGGGGGGGTACCCCGTATGAGCAGTTCTTC
.,TRBJ2-3,.,TRBV28,CASSLGQPPHTQYF,TGTGCCAGCAGTTTAGGACAGCCCCCTCATACGCAGTATTTT
TRBD1,TRBJ1-2,.,TRBV18,CASSPLDRGRDYGYTF,TGTGCCAGCTCACCCCTCGACAGGGGGCGCGACTATGGCTACACCTTC
.,TRBJ1-2,.,TRBV20-1,CSASSGESGYTF,TGCAGTGCTAGTTCCGGGGAGAGTGGCTACACCTTC
.,TRBJ1-1,.,TRBV19,CASTLGMGGGQEAFF,TGTGCCAGTACCCTGGGGATGGGCGGGGGGCAGGAAGCTTTCTTT
TRBD2,TRBJ2-5,.,TRBV18,CASSPSGGTQETQYF,TGTGCCAGCTCACCAAGCGGGGGAACTCAAGAGACCCAGTACTTC